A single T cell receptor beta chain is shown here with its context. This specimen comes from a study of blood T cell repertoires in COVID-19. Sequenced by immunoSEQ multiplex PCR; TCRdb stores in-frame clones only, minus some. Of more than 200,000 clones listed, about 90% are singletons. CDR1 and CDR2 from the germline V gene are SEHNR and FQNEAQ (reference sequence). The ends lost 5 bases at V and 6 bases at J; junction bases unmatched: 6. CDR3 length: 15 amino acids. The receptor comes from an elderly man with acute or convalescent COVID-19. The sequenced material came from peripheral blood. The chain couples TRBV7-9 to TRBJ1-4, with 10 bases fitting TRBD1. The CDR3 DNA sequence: TGTGCCAGCAGCAAGACAGGGGGCGAGTATGAAAAACTGTTTTTT. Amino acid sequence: CASSKTGGEYEKLFF.